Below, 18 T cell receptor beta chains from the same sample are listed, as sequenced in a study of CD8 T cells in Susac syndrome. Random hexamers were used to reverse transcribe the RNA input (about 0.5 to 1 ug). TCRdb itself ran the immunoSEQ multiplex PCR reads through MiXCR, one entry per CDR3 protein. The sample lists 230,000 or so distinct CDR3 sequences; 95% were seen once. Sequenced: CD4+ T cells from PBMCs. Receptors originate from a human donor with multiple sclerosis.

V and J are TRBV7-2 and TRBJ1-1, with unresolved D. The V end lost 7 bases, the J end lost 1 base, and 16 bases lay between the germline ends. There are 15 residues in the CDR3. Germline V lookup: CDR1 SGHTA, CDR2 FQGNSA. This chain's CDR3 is CASTTSPGANTEAFF. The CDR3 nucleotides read TGTGCCAGCACAACATCGCCGGGCGCGAACACTGAAGCTTTCTTT.

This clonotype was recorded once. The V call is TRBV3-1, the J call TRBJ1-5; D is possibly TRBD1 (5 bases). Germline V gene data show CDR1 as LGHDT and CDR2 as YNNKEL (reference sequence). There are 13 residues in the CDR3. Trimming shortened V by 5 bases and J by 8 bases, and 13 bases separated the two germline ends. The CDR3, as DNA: TGTGCCAGCAGCAGGGACCTAGGCGAGCCCCAGCATTTT. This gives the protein CASSRDLGEPQHF.

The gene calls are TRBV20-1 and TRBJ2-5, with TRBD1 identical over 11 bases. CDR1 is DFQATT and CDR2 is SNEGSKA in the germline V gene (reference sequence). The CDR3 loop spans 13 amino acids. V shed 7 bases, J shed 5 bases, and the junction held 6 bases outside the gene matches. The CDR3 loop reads CSGSGQGVETQYF. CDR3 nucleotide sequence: TGCAGTGGATCGGGACAGGGGGTGGAGACCCAGTACTTC.

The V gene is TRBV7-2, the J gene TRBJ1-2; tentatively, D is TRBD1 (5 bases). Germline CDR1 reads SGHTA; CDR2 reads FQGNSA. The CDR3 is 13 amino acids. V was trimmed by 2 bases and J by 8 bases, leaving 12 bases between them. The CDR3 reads CASSLRGDGGYTF. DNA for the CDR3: TGTGCCAGCAGCTTACGAGGGGACGGGGGCTACACCTTC.

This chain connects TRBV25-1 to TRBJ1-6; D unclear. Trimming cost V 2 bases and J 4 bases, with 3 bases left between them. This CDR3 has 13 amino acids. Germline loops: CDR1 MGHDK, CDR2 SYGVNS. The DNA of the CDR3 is TGTGCCAGCAGTGAACCGTATAATTCACCCCTCCACTTT. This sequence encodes CASSEPYNSPLHF.

The CDR3 bases are TGCGCCAGCAGCCTACCGTTAGATGAGCAGTTCTTC. Its protein is CASSLPLDEQFF. The rearrangement joins TRBV5-1 to TRBJ2-1, with D uncertain. V lost 4 bases to trimming and J lost 8 bases, with 10 bases between them. Germline CDR1 is SGHRS and CDR2 is YFSETQ. This CDR3 spans 12 amino acids.

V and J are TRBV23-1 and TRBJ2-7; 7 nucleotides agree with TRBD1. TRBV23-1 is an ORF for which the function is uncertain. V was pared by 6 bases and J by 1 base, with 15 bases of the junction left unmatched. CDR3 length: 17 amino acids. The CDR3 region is CASSEQGRINSSYEQYF. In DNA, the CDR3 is TGCGCCAGCAGCGAACAGGGGCGTATCAACTCGTCCTACGAGCAGTACTTC.

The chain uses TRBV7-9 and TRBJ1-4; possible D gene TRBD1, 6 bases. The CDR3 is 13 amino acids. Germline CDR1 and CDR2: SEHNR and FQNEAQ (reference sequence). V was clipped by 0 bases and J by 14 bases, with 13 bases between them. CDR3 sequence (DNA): TGTGCCAGCAGCTTAGCAGGACAGCCGGGGCTGTTTTTT. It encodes CASSLAGQPGLFF.

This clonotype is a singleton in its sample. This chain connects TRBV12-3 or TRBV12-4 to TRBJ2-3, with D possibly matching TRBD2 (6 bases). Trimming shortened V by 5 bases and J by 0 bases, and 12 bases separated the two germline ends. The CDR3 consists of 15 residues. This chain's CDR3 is CASSPGLTSTDTQYF. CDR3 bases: TGTGCCAGCAGTCCTGGACTAACCAGCACAGATACGCAGTATTTT.

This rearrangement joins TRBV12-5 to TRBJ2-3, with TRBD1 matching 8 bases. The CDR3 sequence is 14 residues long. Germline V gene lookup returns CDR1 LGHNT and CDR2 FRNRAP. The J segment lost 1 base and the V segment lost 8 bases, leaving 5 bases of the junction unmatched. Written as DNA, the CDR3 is TGTGCTAGTAGCAGGGGGCGAGGCACAGATACGCAGTATTTT. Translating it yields CASSRGRGTDTQYF.

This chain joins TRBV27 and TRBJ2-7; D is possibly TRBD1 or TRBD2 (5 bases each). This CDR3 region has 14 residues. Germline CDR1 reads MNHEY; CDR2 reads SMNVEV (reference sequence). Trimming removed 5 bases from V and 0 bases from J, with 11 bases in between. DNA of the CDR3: TGTGCCAGCAGTATTCCGGGACGCTCCTACGAGCAGTACTTC. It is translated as CASSIPGRSYEQYF.

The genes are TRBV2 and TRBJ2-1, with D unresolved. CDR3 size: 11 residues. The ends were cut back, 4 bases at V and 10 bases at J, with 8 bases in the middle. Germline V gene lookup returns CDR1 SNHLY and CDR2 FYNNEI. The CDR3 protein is CASSGAAEQFF. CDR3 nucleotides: TGTGCCAGCAGTGGAGCTGCGGAGCAGTTCTTC.

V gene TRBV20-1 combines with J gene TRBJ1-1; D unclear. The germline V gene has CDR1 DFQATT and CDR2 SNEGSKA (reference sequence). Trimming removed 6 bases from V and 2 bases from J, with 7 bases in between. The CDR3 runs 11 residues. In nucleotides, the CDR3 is TGCAGTGCCAGACCCAACACTGAAGCTTTCTTT. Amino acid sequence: CSARPNTEAFF.

The CDR3 DNA reads as TGTGCCACCAGCAGCGCTGCAGGGGACGGGGGACCCCTCCACTTT. It codes for CATSSAAGDGGPLHF. V is TRBV15 and J is TRBJ1-6, with D tentatively TRBD1 (6 bases). Per the germline V gene, CDR1 is LNHNV and CDR2 is YYDKDF (reference sequence). V was clipped by 3 bases and J by 12 bases, with 18 bases between them. The CDR3 sequence is 15 residues long.

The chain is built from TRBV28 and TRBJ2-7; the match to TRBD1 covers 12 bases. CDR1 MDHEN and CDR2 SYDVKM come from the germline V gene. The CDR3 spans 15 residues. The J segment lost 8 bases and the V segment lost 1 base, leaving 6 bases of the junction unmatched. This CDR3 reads CASSLSGQGAPKQYF. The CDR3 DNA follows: TGTGCCAGCAGTTTATCGGGACAGGGGGCCCCTAAGCAGTACTTC.

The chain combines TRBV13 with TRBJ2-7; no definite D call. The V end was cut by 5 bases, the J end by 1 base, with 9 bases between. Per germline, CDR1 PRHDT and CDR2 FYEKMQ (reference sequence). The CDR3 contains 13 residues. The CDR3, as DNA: TGTGCCAGCAGCCCCCTTGGGTCCTACGAGCAGTACTTC. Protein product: CASSPLGSYEQYF.

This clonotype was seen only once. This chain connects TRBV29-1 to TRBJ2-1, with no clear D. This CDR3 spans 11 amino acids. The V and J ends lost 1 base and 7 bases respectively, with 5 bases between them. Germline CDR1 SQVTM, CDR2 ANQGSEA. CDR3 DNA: TGCAGCGTTGAAGTGGGAAATGAGCAGTTCTTC. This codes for CSVEVGNEQFF.

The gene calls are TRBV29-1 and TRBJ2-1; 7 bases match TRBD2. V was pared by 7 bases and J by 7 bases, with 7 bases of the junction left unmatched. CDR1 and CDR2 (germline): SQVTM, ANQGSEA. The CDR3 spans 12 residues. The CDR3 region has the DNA TGCAGCGCAAATCCCGGGGGGAATGAGCAGTTCTTC. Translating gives CSANPGGNEQFF.